One sample yielded the 31 T cell receptor beta chains listed below, sequenced in a study of post-analysis software for immune sequencing data. Unique molecular identifiers were carried by the TCR beta cDNA libraries. Each CDR3 protein is one row after TCRdb ran MiXCR on the PCR reads. This sample has more than 500,000 distinct CDR3 sequences; around a third occur once, and the top ten carry around 6%. Study findings and constraints: Four to six TRBV segments were more frequent in patients than controls; TRBV5-6, TRBV5-1 and TRBV20-1 belonged to this group.

What these receptors recognize is not known. Material for sequencing was blood. The receptors come from a girl between 2 and 17 years old with multiple sclerosis.

The CDR3 sequence is CASSYTGGYRSGANVLTF. The CDR3 DNA reads as TGTGCCAGCAGTTACACAGGGGGCTATCGCTCTGGGGCCAACGTCCTGACTTTC. This rearrangement joins TRBV6-5 to TRBJ2-6, with TRBD1 matching over 9 bases. With 2 bases clipped from V and 0 bases from J, the junction kept 5 bases outside the gene matches. Germline lookup yields CDR1 MNHEY and CDR2 SVGAGI. CDR3 size: 18 residues.

In its sample, this clonotype was seen a few times. This rearrangement joins TRBV18 to TRBJ1-1; D gene unclear. V gave up 3 bases and J gave up 5 bases, with 22 bases separating them. The CDR3 is 17 amino acids. Germline V CDR1 and CDR2: KGHSH, LQKENI. The CDR3 sequence is CASSPLSRDLMRTEAFF. The DNA for the CDR3 is TGTGCCAGCTCACCTCTATCCCGGGATCTTATGAGGACTGAAGCTTTCTTT.

The sample holds a few counts of this clonotype. The chain joins TRBV5-1 to TRBJ2-3; D is tentatively TRBD1 or TRBD2 (6 bases each). V was pared by 5 bases and J by 1 base, with 14 bases between. Germline V gene sequence: CDR1 SGHRS, CDR2 YFSETQ. This CDR3 is built from 15 residues. This CDR3 is CASSRRRGGTDTQYF. The CDR3 nucleotides read TGCGCCAGCAGTCGTCGGAGGGGGGGCACAGATACGCAGTATTTT. Full variable domain (outside the CDR3, taken from reference TRBV5-1 and TRBJ2-3): KAGVTQTPRYLIKTRGQQVTLSCSPISGHRSVSWYQQTPGQGLQFLFEYFSETQRNKGNFPGRFSGRQFSNSRSEMNVSTLELGDSALYLCASSRRRGGTDTQYFGPGTRLTVL.

This clonotype has a handful of counts. The chain couples TRBV11-2 to TRBJ2-3, with D tentatively TRBD2 (7 bases). The V gene's germline CDR1 is SGHAT and CDR2 FQNNGV. The ends were cut back, 3 bases at V and 2 bases at J, with 18 bases in the middle. The CDR3 totals 17 residues. In nucleotides, the CDR3 is TGTGCCAGCAGCTTTCGCGGGGGCGCAACTAACACAGATACGCAGTATTTT. Protein product: CASSFRGGATNTDTQYF.

V usage is TRBV20-1 and J usage is TRBJ2-3; 7 bases align to TRBD2. Trimming at V came to 6 bases and at J to 4 bases, leaving 10 bases not matched to a gene. CDR1 and CDR2 from the germline V gene are DFQATT and SNEGSKA (reference sequence). The CDR3 loop spans 14 amino acids. This CDR3 reads CSARDGGGSDTQYF. CDR3 DNA: TGCAGTGCCCGAGACGGCGGGGGATCAGATACGCAGTATTTT.

The chain links TRBV6-2 or TRBV6-3 to TRBJ1-5, with no clear D. V was clipped by 4 bases and J by 0 bases, with 19 bases between them. The CDR3 has 18 amino acids. Germline values: CDR1 MNHEY, CDR2 SVGEGT. The CDR3 DNA reads TGTGCCAGCAGTTCCCCCAGAAAGGGAGCACTTAGCAATCAGCCCCAGCATTTT. This encodes CASSSPRKGALSNQPQHF.

This clonotype was found a few times. The V call is TRBV5-1, the J call TRBJ2-2; D gene unclear. Germline CDR1 SGHRS, CDR2 YFSETQ. The CDR3 spans 12 residues. V was trimmed by 3 bases and J by 8 bases, leaving 8 bases between them. This chain's CDR3 is CASSSNLGELFF. CDR3 nucleotides: TGCGCCAGCAGCTCCAACCTAGGGGAGCTGTTTTTT.

CDR3 sequence reads: CASIPTGSGELFF. The CDR3 DNA reads TGTGCCAGCATCCCGACAGGGTCCGGGGAGCTGTTTTTT. The chain recombines TRBV3-1 with TRBJ2-2; 7 nucleotides match TRBD1. The CDR3 has 13 residues. The junction had 5 bases not matched to a gene; V was cut back by 7 bases and J by 6 bases. The germline V gene encodes CDR1 LGHDT and CDR2 YNNKEL (reference sequence).

This chain links TRBV5-6 with TRBJ1-5; possible D gene TRBD1, 5 bases. CDR1 SGHDT and CDR2 YYEEEE come from the germline V gene. This CDR3 is 15 amino acids long. Trimming stripped 2 bases from V and 5 bases from J, with 14 bases between. DNA of the CDR3: TGTGCCAGCAGCTTTGTCGGGGCTGAGGATCAGCCCCAGCATTTT. Amino acid sequence: CASSFVGAEDQPQHF. The complete variable domain, with remaining parts taken from reference TRBV5-6 and TRBJ1-5, reads DAGVTQSPTHLIKTRGQQVTLRCSPKSGHDTVSWYQQALGQGPQFIFQYYEEEERQRGNFPDRFSGHQFPNYSSELNVNALLLGDSALYLCASSFVGAEDQPQHFGDGTRLSIL.

This clonotype was recorded at least ten times. The chain combines TRBV29-1 with TRBJ1-2; D not certain. The ends were cut back, 4 bases at V and 2 bases at J, with 5 bases in the middle. The CDR3 has 11 amino acids. Per the germline V gene, CDR1 is SQVTM and CDR2 is ANQGSEA. The CDR3: CSVADNYGYTF. CDR3 nucleotides: TGCAGCGTTGCAGACAACTATGGCTACACCTTC.

As concerns this clonotype: One end of the junction varies from germline; a read error may be responsible. The genes are TRBV15 and TRBJ2-1; TRBD2 matches at 9 bases. The CDR3 extends over 14 amino acids. Per germline, CDR1 LNHNV and CDR2 YYDKDF (reference sequence). The CDR3, as DNA: TGTGCCTCCAGCAGACCGGGACTAGCAGGCGAGCAGTTCTTC. Protein product: CASSRPGLAGEQFF.

This chain connects TRBV12-3 or TRBV12-4 to TRBJ2-1, with TRBD1 identical over 7 bases. V trimming: 7 bases; J trimming: 8 bases; junction bases outside the gene matches: 8. CDR3 size: 13 residues. The CDR3 is CASKTGRWDEQFF. The CDR3 DNA sequence: TGTGCCAGCAAGACAGGGCGGTGGGATGAGCAGTTCTTC.

This clonotype was detected only a few times. The chain links TRBV7-2 to TRBJ2-4; 12 bases line up with TRBD2. This CDR3 comprises 17 residues. Germline V gene lookup returns CDR1 SGHTA and CDR2 FQGNSA. V shed 5 bases and J 3 bases; nucleotides not matched to a gene: 8. The CDR3 nucleotides are TGTGCCAGCAGCCAAAGACTAGCGGGGGACGTCAAAAACATTCAGTACTTC. Translation: CASSQRLAGDVKNIQYF.

This clonotype was picked up many times. CDR3 residues: CATSRDHVVAQYF. In DNA, the CDR3 is TGTGCCACCAGCAGAGATCACGTCGTTGCGCAGTACTTC. The V gene is TRBV15, the J gene TRBJ2-5; the D is unclear. Germline V gene lookup returns CDR1 LNHNV and CDR2 YYDKDF (reference sequence). The length of the CDR3 is 13 residues. V lost 0 bases and J lost 11, with 13 bases in between.

The chain is built from TRBV9 and TRBJ1-2; D possibly corresponds to TRBD1 (5 bases). This CDR3 has 14 amino acids. Germline CDR1 reads SGDLS; CDR2 reads YYNGEE. V was shortened by 2 bases and J by 8 bases, with 16 bases between the two germline ends. The CDR3 nucleotides read TGTGCCAGCAGCGTGCTGGGGGAGGTAGGAGGCTACACCTTC. It codes for CASSVLGEVGGYTF.

The table lists this clonotype with a few counts. The chain employs TRBV6-5 and TRBJ2-7, with D perhaps matching TRBD2 (6 bases). CDR3 length equals 14 residues. The V and J ends lost 4 bases and 2 bases respectively, with 12 bases between them. The germline V gene has CDR1 MNHEY and CDR2 SVGAGI. The CDR3 DNA is TGTGCCAGCAGTTCCGAACCGGGGGCCTACGAGCAGTACTTC. Protein: CASSSEPGAYEQYF.

The chain is built from TRBV6-5 and TRBJ2-4; 11 positions match TRBD2. CDR1 and CDR2 (germline): MNHEY, SVGAGI. The ends lost 2 bases at V and 7 bases at J; junction bases unmatched: 7. There are 16 residues in the CDR3. The CDR3 nucleotides read TGTGCCAGCAGTTACGGTGCTAGCGGGGGGAGGAACATTCAGTACTTC. The encoded protein is CASSYGASGGRNIQYF.

This rearrangement joins TRBV10-3 to TRBJ2-5; D may be TRBD1 (6 bases). The length of the CDR3 is 15 residues. Germline CDR1 ENHRY, CDR2 SYGVKD. V lost 4 bases and J lost 1, with 13 bases in between. This CDR3 is CAISVVGRGQETQYF. The CDR3 nucleotides are TGTGCCATCAGTGTAGTGGGCAGGGGCCAAGAGACCCAGTACTTC.

This clonotype was counted ten times or more. J is TRBJ2-7 and V is TRBV6-5; no definite D call. Germline assignment: CDR1 MNHEY and CDR2 SVGAGI. The CDR3 contains 12 residues. V was cut by 5 bases and J by 6 bases, with 11 bases left in between. CDR3 sequence: CASSPTAGEQYF. The CDR3 coding sequence is TGTGCCAGCAGTCCCACCGCCGGCGAGCAGTACTTC.

This clonotype has a handful of counts. The chain links TRBV5-1 to TRBJ2-7, with D tentatively TRBD1 (5 bases). The germline V and J ends were trimmed by 0 bases and 7 bases, with 14 bases remaining between them. CDR1 SGHRS and CDR2 YFSETQ come from the germline V gene. This CDR3 is 14 amino acids long. As DNA, the CDR3 is TGCGCCAGCAGCTTGGGGCAGGGATTTCGGGAGCAGTACTTC. Translated: CASSLGQGFREQYF.

The chain is built from TRBV20-1 and TRBJ1-5; D remains ambiguous. Trimming shortened V by 0 bases and J by 0 bases, and 12 bases separated the two germline ends. Germline V gives CDR1 DFQATT, CDR2 SNEGSKA (reference sequence). CDR3 length: 16 amino acids. CDR3 DNA sequence: TGCAGTGCTAGAGATCTGCTTCTCGGTAGCAATCAGCCCCAGCATTTT. Residues: CSARDLLLGSNQPQHF.

This clonotype occurred a few times. The chain recombines TRBV4-1 with TRBJ2-5; TRBD2 aligns across 9 bases. Germline CDR1 is MGHRA and CDR2 is YSYEKL. This CDR3 is 16 amino acids long. V trimming: 1 base; J trimming: 3 bases; junction bases outside the gene matches: 6. CDR3 DNA sequence: TGCGCCAGCAGCCAAGTCGCGCGGGGGGGCGAAGAGACCCAGTACTTC. It encodes CASSQVARGGEETQYF.

On this clonotype itself: This CDR3 fails to terminate in the conserved phenylalanine or tryptophan, so it likely reflects a read error. This rearrangement joins TRBV6-5 to TRBJ2-7; D possibly uses TRBD1 or TRBD2 (5 bases each). Germline CDR1 is MNHEY and CDR2 is SVGAGI. V was trimmed by 2 bases and J by 6 bases, leaving 23 bases between them. CDR3 length: 17 residues. The CDR3: CASSYGLGPGSKLEQYL. The CDR3 DNA reads TGTGCCAGCAGTTACGGTCTGGGACCCGGATCCAAACTCGAGCAGTACCTC.

The rearrangement uses TRBV20-1 and TRBJ1-2, with 10 bases aligning to TRBD1. The trim removed 7 bases at V and 7 bases at J, leaving 9 bases unmatched. The CDR3 runs to 13 residues. CDR1 and CDR2 (germline): DFQATT, SNEGSKA (reference sequence). CDR3 in amino acids: CSGGPRTGGGYTF. CDR3 bases: TGCAGTGGGGGTCCTCGGACAGGGGGTGGCTACACCTTC.

This chain links TRBV29-1 with TRBJ1-2, with D possibly TRBD1 on 6 matching bases. Germline CDR1 SQVTM, CDR2 ANQGSEA. The V gene lost 5 bases and the J gene lost 4 bases, with 20 bases spanning the gap. The length of the CDR3 is 15 residues. CDR3 amino acids: CSVNGWAGAGYGYTF. The DNA for the CDR3 is TGCAGCGTTAATGGGTGGGCGGGGGCCGGCTATGGCTACACCTTC.

This clonotype was seen a single time. This chain links TRBV6-5 with TRBJ1-2; D may be TRBD1 (5 bases). This CDR3 spans 17 amino acids. V was pared by 4 bases and J by 0 bases, with 18 bases between. The germline V gene encodes CDR1 MNHEY and CDR2 SVGAGI. CDR3 coding DNA: TGTGCCAGCAGTTCCCCCCGAAGCAGGGAAACTAACTATGGCTACACCTTC. This sequence encodes CASSSPRSRETNYGYTF.

V is TRBV7-9 and J is TRBJ1-5; 8 bases match TRBD1. Trimming removed 5 bases from V and 6 bases from J; junction bases left unmatched: 6. CDR1 and CDR2 (germline): SEHNR, FQNEAQ (reference sequence). The CDR3 is 14 residues long. The CDR3 sequence: CASSPGTGPQPQHF. The CDR3 DNA follows: TGTGCCAGCAGCCCCGGGACAGGACCTCAGCCCCAGCATTTT. The whole variable domain, remainder taken from reference TRBV7-9 and TRBJ1-5, is DTGVSQNPRHKITKRGQNVTFRCDPISEHNRLYWYRQTLGQGPEFLTYFQNEAQLEKSRLLSDRFSAERPKGSFSTLEIQRTEQGDSAMYLCASSPGTGPQPQHFGDGTRLSIL.

The table lists this clonotype with a few counts. V usage is TRBV12-3 or TRBV12-4 and J usage is TRBJ2-5, with 7 nucleotides matching TRBD1. The CDR3 spans 14 residues. The V gene end was trimmed by 6 bases and the J gene end by 2 bases; junction bases not matched to a gene: 6. The CDR3 region is CASRGGPRQETQYF. CDR3 sequence (DNA): TGTGCCAGCAGAGGGGGCCCTCGTCAAGAGACCCAGTACTTC.

The table lists this clonotype with many counts. The chain joins TRBV6-5 to TRBJ2-1; D may be TRBD1 (6 bases). Germline loops: CDR1 MNHEY, CDR2 SVGAGI. V shed 6 bases and J shed 0 bases, with 12 bases lying between them. The CDR3 extends over 15 amino acids. The CDR3 nucleotides are TGTGCCAGCAGCCAGGGACACAGCTCCTACAATGAGCAGTTCTTC. As protein: CASSQGHSSYNEQFF.

This clonotype was picked up many times. The DNA of the CDR3 is TGTGCCAGCAGCCTTACATTGAGCTCCTACAATGAGCAGTTCTTC. This translates into CASSLTLSSYNEQFF. The chain has TRBV12-3 or TRBV12-4 and TRBJ2-1, with D unclear. The CDR3 spans 15 residues. V was pared by 6 bases and J by 0 bases, with 12 bases between.

This clonotype has more than one count but fewer than ten. The chain joins TRBV27 to TRBJ1-5; no reliable D call. V lost 6 bases and J 1 base, leaving 13 bases between the germline ends. The CDR3 is made up of 15 amino acids. In germline, CDR1 is MNHEY, CDR2 SMNVEV (reference sequence). The CDR3 is CASSPTVRSNQPQHF. As DNA, the CDR3 is TGTGCCAGCAGCCCCACCGTACGAAGCAATCAGCCCCAGCATTTT.